This T cell receptor (beta chain) was obtained from a study of Ad26.COV2.S vaccination and SARS-CoV-2 variants. Data came from immunoSEQ multiplex PCR; TCRdb stores just in-frame clones and leaves some out. This table holds about 180,000 clones, roughly 85% found once. In this sample, this clone turned up once. Deletions cut 4 bases from V and 0 bases from J, with 13 bases between. The CDR3 totals 15 residues. Germline CDR1 is SGHRS and CDR2 is YFSETQ. The rearrangement uses TRBV5-1 and TRBJ1-1; D is unresolved. The clonotype comes from a human donor who had recovered from COVID-19. Sequenced here: peripheral blood, sampled after recovery from COVID-19. CDR3 amino acids: CASSPHGSMNTEAFF. Here the CDR3 DNA reads TGCGCCAGCAGCCCGCATGGCAGCATGAACACTGAAGCTTTCTTT.